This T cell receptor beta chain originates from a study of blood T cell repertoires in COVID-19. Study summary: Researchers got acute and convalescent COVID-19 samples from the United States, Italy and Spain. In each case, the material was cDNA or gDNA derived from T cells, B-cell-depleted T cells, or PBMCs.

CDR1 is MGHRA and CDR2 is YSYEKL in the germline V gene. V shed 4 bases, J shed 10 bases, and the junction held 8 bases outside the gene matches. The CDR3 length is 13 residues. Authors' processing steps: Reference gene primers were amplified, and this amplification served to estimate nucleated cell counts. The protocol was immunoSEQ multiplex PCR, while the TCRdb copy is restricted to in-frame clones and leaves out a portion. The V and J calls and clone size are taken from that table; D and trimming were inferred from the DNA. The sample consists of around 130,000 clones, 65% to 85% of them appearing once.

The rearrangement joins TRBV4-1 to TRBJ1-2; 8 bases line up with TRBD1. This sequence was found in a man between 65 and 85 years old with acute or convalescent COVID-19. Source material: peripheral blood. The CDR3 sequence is CASSPPGQVTYTF. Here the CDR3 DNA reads TGCGCCAGCAGCCCACCGGGACAGGTCACCTACACCTTC.